This T cell receptor (beta chain) came from a study of T-cell reconstitution after alpha-beta-depleted transplantation in children. The table lists this clonotype with a few counts. Researchers prepared the TCRbeta library using unique molecular identifiers, the study reports. TCRdb analysed the PCR reads with MiXCR anew, one entry per CDR3 protein. The sample has about 640,000 distinct CDR3 sequences, over 15% seen once. The source is a human donor who donated a stem cell graft to a child with acute myeloid leukemia. Sequenced material: PBMCs from the stem cell graft donor, taken from the stem cell graft.

Written as DNA, the CDR3 is TGTGCCAGCAGCCCGAGAAGGGGGAACGAGCAGTACTTC. Protein: CASSPRRGNEQYF. The rearrangement joins TRBV3-1 to TRBJ2-7; perhaps TRBD1 as D (6 bases). The V gene's germline CDR1 is LGHDT and CDR2 YNNKEL (reference sequence). This CDR3 has 13 residues. V was trimmed by 4 bases and J by 5 bases, leaving 12 bases between them.